The 4 T cell receptor beta chains in this list originate from one sample, sequenced in a study of cytomegalovirus exposure and HLA in healthy donors. The primer mix had 60 Vbeta and 13 Jbeta primers. Assay used: immunoSEQ multiplex PCR; TCRdb lists only in-frame clones, some missing. The sample holds 150,000 to 200,000 clones; roughly 73% are singletons and the top ten take about 11%. Sequences were obtained from PBMCs. These receptors were taken from a young man in good health and CMV-seropositive.

This clone has only a few counts. The CDR3 region has the DNA TGTGCCAGCAGCGACGCGGGACTTGCCTACGAGCAGTACTTC. Its translation: CASSDAGLAYEQYF. This sequence joins TRBV5-4 and TRBJ2-7; perhaps TRBD2 as D (6 bases). CDR1 and CDR2 from the germline V gene are SGHNT and YYREEE (reference sequence). Trimming stripped 4 bases from V and 2 bases from J, with 13 bases between. The CDR3 loop spans 14 amino acids.

This chain joins TRBV11-3 and TRBJ2-7; weak D call: TRBD1 (5 bases). The length of the CDR3 is 14 residues. V dropped 5 bases and J dropped 2 bases, with 13 bases sitting between them. CDR1 SGHNT and CDR2 YENEEA come from the germline V gene. This CDR3 is CASSQGPGTYEQYF. The CDR3 DNA reads TGTGCCAGCAGCCAGGGCCCAGGGACCTACGAGCAGTACTTC.

The chain carries TRBV19 and TRBJ1-1, with 9 bases matching TRBD1. Germline V gene lookup returns CDR1 LNHDA and CDR2 SQIVND (reference sequence). The CDR3 sequence is 17 residues long. V shed 4 bases and J 6 bases; nucleotides not matched to a gene: 15. The DNA for the CDR3 is TGTGCCAGTAGTACAACACAGGGGGCAATCTTGGGGGCTGAAGCTTTCTTT. Its protein is CASSTTQGAILGAEAFF.

The J gene is TRBJ2-3, the V gene TRBV5-4; TRBD2 matches at 12 bases. The germline V gene has CDR1 SGHNT and CDR2 YYREEE (reference sequence). The length of the CDR3 is 17 residues. V shed 0 bases and J 4 bases; nucleotides not matched to a gene: 6. The CDR3 loop reads CASSLGTSGANSDTQYF. The CDR3 DNA follows: TGTGCCAGCAGCTTGGGGACTAGCGGGGCGAACTCAGATACGCAGTATTTT.